These 13 T cell receptor beta chains came from one sample sequenced in a study of T cells after yellow fever vaccination. TCRdb processed the 5' RACE reads anew with MiXCR; each CDR3 protein has one entry. The sample has some 4,600 distinct CDR3 sequences; 7.8% are singletons. Sequencing was performed on PBMCs, either bulk or a sorted T-cell subset (CD4+, CD8+, memory, or dextramer-sorted; not recorded which), taken roughly 46 days after the first yellow fever vaccination. The source of these receptors is a man in his late teens or twenties who received the YFV17D yellow fever vaccine.

This clonotype was seen at least ten times. The V and J genes are TRBV4-3 and TRBJ1-2; a possible D gene is TRBD1 (5 bases). The CDR3 sequence is 15 residues long. Germline CDR1 reads LGHNA; CDR2 reads YSLEER. Between the trimmed V and J ends, which lost 0 bases and 2 bases, there was a span of 10 bases. The CDR3 is CASSQEGTGNYGYTF. The CDR3 region has the DNA TGCGCCAGCAGCCAAGAGGGAACAGGCAACTATGGCTACACCTTC.

This clonotype was recorded at least ten times. The chain has TRBV12-3 or TRBV12-4 and TRBJ2-4; 9 nucleotides match TRBD1. J lost 1 base, V lost 5 bases, and 9 bases had no gene match. The CDR3 runs to 17 residues. CDR3 region: CASSTNRGRVAKNIQYF. The CDR3 coding sequence is TGTGCCAGCAGTACCAACAGGGGGCGCGTGGCCAAAAACATTCAGTACTTC.

This clonotype occurred many times. This rearrangement joins TRBV5-6 to TRBJ2-5; D is undetermined. V was trimmed by 4 bases and J by 5 bases, leaving 9 bases between them. Germline V gene lookup returns CDR1 SGHDT and CDR2 YYEEEE. CDR3 length: 12 residues. CDR3 protein: CASSPISETQYF. The CDR3 DNA reads as TGTGCCAGCAGCCCGATCTCGGAGACCCAGTACTTC.

There are many counts of this clonotype. J is TRBJ2-5 and V is TRBV7-8; TRBD1 agrees at 7 bases. The V gene end was trimmed by 3 bases and the J gene end by 0 bases; junction bases not matched to a gene: 25. The CDR3 is 22 residues long. Germline CDR1 is SGHVS and CDR2 is FQNEAQ. The CDR3 loop is CASSFPQAWPPSGGVYQETQYF. In nucleotides, the CDR3 is TGTGCCAGCAGCTTTCCCCAAGCTTGGCCCCCGTCAGGGGGAGTGTACCAAGAGACCCAGTACTTC. Full variable domain (outside the CDR3, taken from reference TRBV7-8 and TRBJ2-5): GAGVSQSPRYKVAKRGQDVALRCDPISGHVSLFWYQQALGQGPEFLTYFQNEAQLDKSGLPSDRFFAERPEGSVSTLKIQRTQQEDSAVYLCASSFPQAWPPSGGVYQETQYFGPGTRLLVL.

The sample holds many counts of this clonotype. The chain is built from TRBV6-4 and TRBJ2-1, with 10 bases lining up with TRBD2. With V trimmed by 4 bases and J by 2 bases, 2 bases remained unmatched. The CDR3 is made up of 15 amino acids. From germline, CDR1 is MRHNA and CDR2 SNTAGT. Here the CDR3 reads CASSGTSGTYNEQFF. CDR3 bases: TGTGCCAGCAGTGGGACTAGCGGAACCTACAATGAGCAGTTCTTC.

This clonotype was counted a few times. Possible read error: a much larger clone is one base away. V is TRBV2 and J is TRBJ2-1, with D perhaps TRBD2 (6 bases). Germline values: CDR1 SNHLY, CDR2 FYNNEI. This CDR3 is built from 14 residues. The V end lost 8 bases, the J end lost 9 bases, and 20 bases lay between the germline ends. The CDR3 DNA is TGTGCCAGCCGACCGGGACTCGAGCATCCTGAGCAGTTCTTC. Translating gives CASRPGLEHPEQFF.

This clonotype is judged medium-sized. The rearrangement uses TRBV19 and TRBJ1-2; D might be TRBD1 (5 bases). Per germline, CDR1 LNHDA and CDR2 SQIVND (reference sequence). The CDR3 contains 14 residues. Between the trimmed V and J ends, which lost 10 bases and 3 bases, there was a span of 18 bases. The CDR3 DNA is TGTGCCACCGCGGTTGACTCAGGGTACTATGGCTACACCTTC. Its translation: CATAVDSGYYGYTF.

This clonotype occurred many times. The rearrangement uses TRBV20-1 and TRBJ1-1; the D is unclear. The germline CDR1 and CDR2 sequences are DFQATT and SNEGSKA (reference sequence). The CDR3 totals 13 residues. V was clipped by 5 bases and J by 0 bases, with 10 bases between them. The CDR3 DNA is TGCAGTGCTCACCAGTCTATGAACACTGAAGCTTTCTTT. It translates to CSAHQSMNTEAFF.

This clonotype has a count of ten or more. This sequence joins TRBV7-2 and TRBJ1-2, with D uncertain. Germline CDR1 SGHTA, CDR2 FQGNSA. The CDR3 totals 17 residues. V was clipped by 6 bases and J by 10 bases, with 30 bases between them. The DNA for the CDR3 is TGTGCCAGCAGGTCCCCGAGGCAGGACGGATTAATGAGGGCCTACACCTTC. Residues: CASRSPRQDGLMRAYTF.

Many counts were recorded for this clonotype. The chain links TRBV11-2 to TRBJ2-5; 15 positions match TRBD2. This CDR3 contains 18 residues. V shed 5 bases, J shed 3 bases, and the junction held 10 bases outside the gene matches. CDR1 is SGHAT and CDR2 is FQNNGV in the germline V gene. As DNA, the CDR3 is TGTGCCAGCAGCCCCGGATTTTGGACTAGCGGGGGGGAAGAGACCCAGTACTTC. This sequence encodes CASSPGFWTSGGEETQYF.

This clonotype was seen repeatedly, ten times or more. This rearrangement joins TRBV5-1 to TRBJ2-7, with D hard to call. This CDR3 comprises 14 residues. The V end was cut by 4 bases, the J end by 3 bases, with 14 bases between. From germline, CDR1 is SGHRS and CDR2 YFSETQ. Here the CDR3 DNA reads TGCGCCAGCAGCCCAGACCGACAAGGCTACGAGCAGTACGTC. Protein sequence: CASSPDRQGYEQYV.

This clonotype was seen repeatedly, ten times or more. The CDR3 bases are TGTGCCAGCAGCTTATTTCTAGCGGGGTCAAACAATGAGCAGTTCTTC. This codes for CASSLFLAGSNNEQFF. This chain links TRBV7-6 with TRBJ2-1; 9 bases map to TRBD2. From germline, CDR1 is SGHVS and CDR2 FNYEAQ. The CDR3 is 16 residues long. The trim removed 2 bases at V and 5 bases at J, leaving 7 bases unmatched. The entire variable domain, with the rest obtained from reference TRBV7-6 and TRBJ2-1, is as follows: GAGVSQSPRYKVTKRGQDVALRCDPISGHVSLYWYRQALGQGPEFLTYFNYEAQQDKSGLPNDRFSAERPEGSISTLTIQRTEQRDSAMYRCASSLFLAGSNNEQFFGPGTRLTVL.

This clonotype was observed at least ten times. The chain couples TRBV24-1 to TRBJ2-1; no firm D call. Looked up from germline, CDR1 is KGHDR and CDR2 is SFDVKD. This CDR3 region has 15 residues. Trimming took off 4 bases at V and 4 bases at J, with 13 bases between the two ends. The CDR3 DNA is TGTGCCACCAGTGACCCACGAACACGATACAATGAGCAGTTCTTC. This gives the protein CATSDPRTRYNEQFF.